A selection of T cell receptor beta chains follows, all from one sample in a study of blood T cell repertoires in COVID-19. TCRdb's copy holds only in-frame clones and misses some; the assay was immunoSEQ multiplex PCR. The table includes 240,000 or so clones, around 88% detected once. The material sequenced was peripheral blood. These receptors were taken from a man older than 75 with acute or convalescent COVID-19. The CDR3 runs from the conserved cysteine through the conserved F or W. The D gene is left open where the match is weak. Clone size appears in some rows only: once, few, many, or a class for an expanded clone.

cdr3_length j_call clone_size d_call v_call cdr3_nt cdr3_aa
15 TRBJ1-4 once NA TRBV28 TGTGCCAGCAGTTTAAGCGGCATCGGTAATGAAAAACTGTTTTTT CASSLSGIGNEKLFF
11 TRBJ2-5 NA NA TRBV7-2 TGTGCCAGCAGCGCTAGTGACCCCCAGTACTTC CASSASDPQYF
15 TRBJ2-3 NA NA TRBV5-1 TGCGCCAGCGGGGTTGGAACGGGAATAACTGATACGCAGTATTTT CASGVGTGITDTQYF
14 TRBJ1-6 once TRBD1 TRBV5-4 TGTGCCAGCAGCTCCCAGGGGGTAGGGTCACCCCTCCACTTT CASSSQGVGSPLHF
11 TRBJ1-2 NA NA TRBV3-1/TRBV3-2 TGTGCCAGCAGCTCCCCGGATGGCTACACCTTC CASSSPDGYTF
14 TRBJ1-1 NA NA TRBV6-5 TGTGCCAGCAGTTGGGTGGGACACAACACTGAAGCTTTCTTT CASSWVGHNTEAFF
16 TRBJ2-3 NA NA TRBV5-1 TGCGCCAGCAGCTTTTTAAGTAGCAGGGGCACAGATACGCAGTATTTT CASSFLSSRGTDTQYF
16 TRBJ1-4 NA NA TRBV19 TGTGCCAGTAGTATAGGTGGGGGGGCGCGTGGTGAAAAACTGTTTTTT CASSIGGGARGEKLFF
16 TRBJ2-7 NA NA TRBV7-8 TGTGCCAGCAGCTTAGCGCAGGGAGGAAGCCCCTACGAGCAGTACTTC CASSLAQGGSPYEQYF
15 TRBJ1-6 NA NA TRBV4-2 TGTGCCAGCAGCCAGGCTCAAAACAGGGACTCACCCCTCCACTTT CASSQAQNRDSPLHF
13 TRBJ1-4 NA NA TRBV9 TGTGCCAGCAGTCAGGGAAATAATGAAAAACTGTTTTTT CASSQGNNEKLFF
14 TRBJ2-5 NA NA TRBV2 TGTGCCAGCAGTGCGGGGAGACTTCCGGAGACCCAGTACTTC CASSAGRLPETQYF
15 TRBJ2-1 NA NA TRBV5-1 TGCGCCAGCAGCTTGGCGGGGGGCGCAGTCAATGAGCAGTTCTTC CASSLAGGAVNEQFF
14 TRBJ1-1 NA NA TRBV11-2 TGTGCCAGCACTCCAGGCTATGGGAACACTGAAGCTTTCTTT CASTPGYGNTEAFF
14 TRBJ2-7 NA TRBD1 TRBV5-1 TGCGCCAGCAGCCTGGGACAGCACTCCTACGAGCAGTACTTC CASSLGQHSYEQYF
17 TRBJ1-3 NA NA TRBV7-6 TGTGCCAGCAGCTTAGGCCCCCCAACTAGGACTGGAAACACCATATATTTT CASSLGPPTRTGNTIYF
14 TRBJ1-1 NA TRBD1 TRBV28 TGTGCCAGCAGTACGTACAGGGGGAACACTGAAGCTTTCTTT CASSTYRGNTEAFF